Sequencing of this T cell receptor beta chain was carried out in a study of long-term antiretroviral therapy in people with HIV. Across the study: There is a gap of about a decade between the earliest samples and the later 2015 immediate-ART recommendation.

Running of the v3.0 immunoSEQ assay took place at survey level. TCRdb's table, derived via immunoSEQ multiplex PCR, lists solely in-frame clones and lacks some. The table includes about 24,000 clones, 70% to 85% detected once. Comment on this clone: Its antigen is currently unknown.

Donors each had at least one pre-ART PBMC sample and at least two post-ART ones. The samples, holding 1-10 million cryopreserved PBMC, were thawed before DNA extraction was carried out. Trimming removed 4 bases from V and 3 bases from J, with 12 bases in between. This CDR3 comprises 14 residues. The V gene's germline CDR1 is LNHDA and CDR2 SQIVND (reference sequence). Overall study results and limits: Neither ART adherence, viral resistance nor therapy changes were documented.

Sequences were derived from unsorted PBMCs, sampled 4.4 years after starting antiretroviral therapy. This receptor was taken from a man in his thirties or forties with HIV. The chain links TRBV19 to TRBJ1-2; D is uncertain. CDR3 protein: CASSTTSPHYGYTF. The CDR3 nucleotides read TGTGCCAGTAGTACAACAAGTCCACACTATGGCTACACCTTC.